These T cell receptor beta chains were read from a single sample in a study of cytomegalovirus exposure and HLA in healthy donors. Profiled with immunoSEQ multiplex PCR; TCRdb holds only in-frame clones, not every one. The sample shows some 98,000 clones, over 60% of them seen only once. The sequenced sample was PBMCs. These receptors originate from a human donor in good health. Both conserved end residues are part of each CDR3. Each record gives: CDR3 DNA, CDR3 protein, D gene, V gene, J gene, clone size. D genes are given only for firm matches. The listing skips clone size in some rows; elsewhere it reads once, few, many or a size class.

DNA: TGTGCCAGCTCAAACAGGGGGACCAATGAGCAGTTCTTC; CDR3: CASSNRGTNEQFF; D: TRBD1; V: TRBV18; J: TRBJ2-1; size: NA
DNA: TGTGCCAGCAGACCTCCGGGACAGGGTGACTATGGCTACACCTTC; CDR3: CASRPPGQGDYGYTF; D: TRBD1; V: TRBV6-5; J: TRBJ1-2; size: NA
DNA: TGTGCCAGCAGTGTAGAAATGAACACTGAAGCTTTCTTT; CDR3: CASSVEMNTEAFF; D: NA; V: TRBV6-4; J: TRBJ1-1; size: many
DNA: TGTGCCAGCAGAGCAGCGCTCTTAGGGAGGCTTGAAGCTTTCTTT; CDR3: CASRAALLGRLEAFF; D: NA; V: TRBV6-1; J: TRBJ1-1; size: NA
DNA: TGTGCCAGCAGCTTGCGGGAGGGAACTGGGGAGCTGTTTTTT; CDR3: CASSLREGTGELFF; D: TRBD2; V: TRBV7-7; J: TRBJ2-2; size: NA
DNA: TGTGCCAGCAGCCTTACCGGGACTACAAGTAAGGAGACCCAGTACTTC; CDR3: CASSLTGTTSKETQYF; D: TRBD2; V: TRBV7-9; J: TRBJ2-5; size: NA
DNA: TGTGCCAGCAGCTTGACTAGCGGGAGGAGCTCCTACAATGAGCAGTTCTTC; CDR3: CASSLTSGRSSYNEQFF; D: TRBD2; V: TRBV7-2; J: TRBJ2-1; size: NA
DNA: TGTGCCAGCACCATGCGGGGGGGAGTTAGCAATCAGCCCCAGCATTTT; CDR3: CASTMRGGVSNQPQHF; D: NA; V: TRBV2; J: TRBJ1-5; size: NA
DNA: TGTGCCTGCTCGCCCGGGGACGAGCAGTACTTC; CDR3: CACSPGDEQYF; D: NA; V: TRBV30; J: TRBJ2-7; size: NA
DNA: TGTGCCAGTAGTGTTCGAGGGGGAAACGAGCAGTACTTC; CDR3: CASSVRGGNEQYF; D: NA; V: TRBV19; J: TRBJ2-7; size: NA
DNA: TGTGCCATCACCGGGACAGGGCACTACGAGCAGTACTTC; CDR3: CAITGTGHYEQYF; D: TRBD1; V: TRBV10-3; J: TRBJ2-7; size: few
DNA: TGTGCCAGCCAAGCGCAGGGCGTCATGAACACTGAAGCTTTCTTT; CDR3: CASQAQGVMNTEAFF; D: NA; V: TRBV7-8; J: TRBJ1-1; size: NA
DNA: TGTGCCAGCAGTGGGGTGTCAGGGGTCTATGGCTACACCTTC; CDR3: CASSGVSGVYGYTF; D: NA; V: TRBV2; J: TRBJ1-2; size: NA
DNA: TGTGCCAGCTCACCAGCGTCTTGGGGGGGGGTTCCCGGGGAGCTGTTTTTT; CDR3: CASSPASWGGVPGELFF; D: TRBD2; V: TRBV18; J: TRBJ2-2; size: NA
DNA: TGTGCCAGCAGTGAAGCGACACAGGGGGGCTATGGCTACACCTTC; CDR3: CASSEATQGGYGYTF; D: TRBD1; V: TRBV2; J: TRBJ1-2; size: NA
DNA: TGTGCCAGCAGCGTAGATTTAGGGGGCTCCTACGAGCAGTACTTC; CDR3: CASSVDLGGSYEQYF; D: NA; V: TRBV9; J: TRBJ2-7; size: NA
DNA: TGTGCCAGCAGTGATACGAGCGCCTCCTACAATGAGCAGTTCTTC; CDR3: CASSDTSASYNEQFF; D: NA; V: TRBV25-1; J: TRBJ2-1; size: once
DNA: TGCAGCATTACGGAGGGTTACAATGAGCAGTTCTTC; CDR3: CSITEGYNEQFF; D: NA; V: TRBV29-1; J: TRBJ2-1; size: few
DNA: TGTGCCAGTAGTGGTCGCCAGCAAGAGACCCAGTACTTC; CDR3: CASSGRQQETQYF; D: NA; V: TRBV19; J: TRBJ2-5; size: NA
DNA: TGTGCCAGCAGCCAGGACAGTTCTGGAAACACCATATATTTT; CDR3: CASSQDSSGNTIYF; D: NA; V: TRBV9; J: TRBJ1-3; size: NA
DNA: TGCGCCAGCAGCCTCGAGAATAGCAATCAGCCCCAGCATTTT; CDR3: CASSLENSNQPQHF; D: NA; V: TRBV4-1; J: TRBJ1-5; size: once
DNA: TGTGCCAGTAGTATAGGGGGGCAAAGCAATCAGCCCCAGCATTTT; CDR3: CASSIGGQSNQPQHF; D: NA; V: TRBV19; J: TRBJ1-5; size: NA
DNA: TGTGCCAGCAGCTTGGGTCCCAGCCAAGAGACCCAGTACTTC; CDR3: CASSLGPSQETQYF; D: NA; V: TRBV5-8; J: TRBJ2-5; size: NA
DNA: TGTGCCAGCAGCTTAGCGCAAATTCGACAGGGCGGCTATGGCTACCCCTTC; CDR3: CASSLAQIRQGGYGYPF; D: TRBD1; V: TRBV7-2; J: TRBJ1-2; size: NA
DNA: TGTGCCAGCAGTGAAGGGGACTCCTACGAGCAGTACTTC; CDR3: CASSEGDSYEQYF; D: NA; V: TRBV6-5; J: TRBJ2-7; size: few
DNA: TGTGCCAGCAGTGCCCTAGCGGGAGTTCTTGGGCAGTACTTC; CDR3: CASSALAGVLGQYF; D: TRBD2; V: TRBV2; J: TRBJ2-7; size: NA
DNA: TGTGCCAGCAGCTTAAGTAGCGGGAGGGCCCCCTACAATGAGCAGTTCTTC; CDR3: CASSLSSGRAPYNEQFF; D: TRBD2; V: TRBV7-2; J: TRBJ2-1; size: NA
DNA: TGTGCCAGCAGGCGTCCATCCTACAATGAGCAGTTCTTC; CDR3: CASRRPSYNEQFF; D: NA; V: TRBV7-2; J: TRBJ2-1; size: NA
DNA: TGTGCCAGCAGCCCAAGACTAGCCACGAACACAGATACGCAGTATTTT; CDR3: CASSPRLATNTDTQYF; D: TRBD2; V: TRBV5-6; J: TRBJ2-3; size: medium-sized
DNA: TGTGCCAGCAGTGAGGACAGGGCAAGTGAGGCTTTCTTT; CDR3: CASSEDRASEAFF; D: TRBD1; V: TRBV6-1; J: TRBJ1-1; size: NA
DNA: TGCAGCGTTGAAGGTCAGGGGGGAGGATGGACTGAAGCTTTCTTT; CDR3: CSVEGQGGGWTEAFF; D: TRBD1; V: TRBV29-1; J: TRBJ1-1; size: NA
DNA: TGTGCCAGCAGCCCTAGCGGGAGCTCCTACGAGCAGTACTTC; CDR3: CASSPSGSSYEQYF; D: TRBD2; V: TRBV7-2; J: TRBJ2-7; size: NA
DNA: TGTGCCTGGAATATGGGGGGTAATAATTCACCCCTCCACTTT; CDR3: CAWNMGGNNSPLHF; D: NA; V: TRBV30; J: TRBJ1-6; size: NA
DNA: TGTGCCACCAGCAGAGATCGGGGTGGTGGAAACACCATATATTTT; CDR3: CATSRDRGGGNTIYF; D: NA; V: TRBV15; J: TRBJ1-3; size: NA
DNA: TGTGCCACCAGCACCGCAGGACTTCGTAGCTCCTACGAGCAGTACTTC; CDR3: CATSTAGLRSSYEQYF; D: NA; V: TRBV15; J: TRBJ2-7; size: NA
DNA: TGTGCCAGCAGCGTCGGACAGGGGGCGGGGGCCAACGTCCTGACTTTC; CDR3: CASSVGQGAGANVLTF; D: TRBD1; V: TRBV7-6; J: TRBJ2-6; size: NA
DNA: TGTGCCAGTAGTCTGGGGGGCTCTGGAAACACCATATATTTT; CDR3: CASSLGGSGNTIYF; D: NA; V: TRBV19; J: TRBJ1-3; size: NA
DNA: TGTGCCACCAGCAGAGATGCGACAGGGGCCCCCGGGGCCAACGTCCTGACTTTC; CDR3: CATSRDATGAPGANVLTF; D: TRBD1; V: TRBV15; J: TRBJ2-6; size: NA
DNA: TGTGCCAGCAGCCGGCCGGGGGGACAGGGGAACTGTGGCTACACCTTC; CDR3: CASSRPGGQGNCGYTF; D: TRBD1; V: TRBV14; J: TRBJ1-2; size: NA
DNA: TGCAGCAGCCGTAGTGGGCGGGAGGGGGGCCAAGAGACCCAGTACTTC; CDR3: CSSRSGREGGQETQYF; D: TRBD2; V: TRBV29-1; J: TRBJ2-5; size: NA
DNA: TGTGCCAGCTCACCACCGGCGGGTATGAACACTGAAGCTTTCTTT; CDR3: CASSPPAGMNTEAFF; D: NA; V: TRBV18; J: TRBJ1-1; size: NA
DNA: TGTGCCAGCAGCGAACGGTCCGAGCAGTACTTC; CDR3: CASSERSEQYF; D: NA; V: TRBV6-1; J: TRBJ2-7; size: NA
DNA: TGTGCCAGCAGCGTGAGCCGGGGTCAATACACCGGGGAGCTGTTTTTT; CDR3: CASSVSRGQYTGELFF; D: NA; V: TRBV9; J: TRBJ2-2; size: NA
DNA: TGTGCCAGCAGCTTAGGATCGGGTCAGCCCCAGCATTTT; CDR3: CASSLGSGQPQHF; D: NA; V: TRBV7-7; J: TRBJ1-5; size: NA
DNA: TGTGCCAGCAGCTCAGAGACAGAATATGGCTACACCTTC; CDR3: CASSSETEYGYTF; D: NA; V: TRBV7-9; J: TRBJ1-2; size: NA
DNA: TGTGCCAGCAGCCCCGTGGGGGGGCAGGCAGATACGCAGTATTTT; CDR3: CASSPVGGQADTQYF; D: NA; V: TRBV11-2; J: TRBJ2-3; size: NA
DNA: TGTGCCAGCAGCCCCAACAGGGGGGGAACCAATTCACCCCTCCACTTT; CDR3: CASSPNRGGTNSPLHF; D: TRBD1; V: TRBV5-6; J: TRBJ1-6; size: NA
DNA: TGCGCCAGCAGCTTGTCCAACAGAGATACGCAGTATTTT; CDR3: CASSLSNRDTQYF; D: NA; V: TRBV5-1; J: TRBJ2-3; size: NA
DNA: TGTGCCAGCAGCCGTCCGACAGTAGAAGACAATGAGCAGTTCTTC; CDR3: CASSRPTVEDNEQFF; D: NA; V: TRBV6-5; J: TRBJ2-1; size: NA